This T cell receptor (beta chain) came from a study of shared clonotypes between healthy human individuals (TCRdb year 2020). For context, the study as a whole: A couple of women and a few men aged 18 to 49 years were included in the cohort. Each donor's leukapheresis produced roughly between about 0.9 and 9.5 billion PBMCs. Different laboratories and diverse techniques were used to prepare libraries and sequence TCR repertoires, to increase sequencing depth and limit assay-specific biases. For each donor, three plates each were used for CD4 naive and CD4 memory, two plates were used for CD8 naive, and one plate was used for CD8 memory. The study deeply sequenced blood TCR repertoires of several healthy adults to estimate repertoire size and the extent of clonotype sharing between individuals.

This clone was observed once. What this receptor recognizes is not known. The sample holds no much larger clone one base away, and base qualities are not on file. Overall study results and their limits: Rarefaction of sorted-subset datasets indicated incomplete sequencing despite the large sequencing depth. Compared with non-shared clonotypes, clonotypes shared by all four sorted-subset donors had higher generation probabilities. Larger estimated clonotype richness was generally found for naive subsets than for memory subsets. Because the study included only a small number of donors, the genetic and exposure-history diversity represented was limited. Across a handful of donors, about 5% of naive CD4, roughly 3.8% of naive CD8, 2.3% of memory CD4, and under 0.45% of memory CD8 clonotypes were shared. Pairwise subsampling led to the expectation that sequencing depth would affect the degree of clonotype sharing among donors. Sampling was restricted to blood, and TCR repertoires in tissue are likely to differ from TCR repertoires in blood.

CD8 naive samples were CD45RO-negative cells positively selected for CCR7, giving a CD45RA+CCR7+ population that excluded TemRA cells. The donors were healthy, HIV-negative adults who had no recently reported acute infections or vaccinations. Every donor was a Caucasian adult residing in Nashville, Tennessee, USA. After blood collection by leukapheresis, PBMCs were isolated using Ficoll-Histopaque density gradient centrifugation and then cryopreserved in the vapor phase of liquid nitrogen. Analytical flow cytometry was used to check the purity and quantity of every magnetically sorted T cell population. From each sorted fraction, genomic DNA was isolated and quantified by UV absorbance on a Nanodrop 2000c. TCR CDR3 regions were amplified from genomic DNA by multiplex PCR using the deep immunoSEQ assay. Genomic DNA extracted from each cell subset was distributed evenly over all wells of several immunoSEQ 96-well plates, and each plate served as one replicate. For sorted subsets, around 200 ng genomic DNA, equal to 30,000 or so T cell genomes, was loaded into each replicate PCR. Purified libraries were measured with a Qubit 3.0 fluorometer, size-checked on a Bioanalyzer 2100, and measured again with the KAPA Library Quantification kit. Every immunoSEQ 96-well plate was sequenced on a separate single-read 150-cycle Illumina NextSeq 550 flow cell. The paper's data handling went like this. Because only junctional sequences without quality scores were contained in the immunoSEQ output, filtering matching that applied to full-length reads could not be performed. Sequences were annotated with PyIR, a Python wrapper for IgBLAST v1.9, and V/J genes and CDR3 were assigned using IMGT germline references. Reads with weak V/J assignments (E-value above 1e-6), missing CDR3, stop codons, out-of-frame junctions, or ambiguous translated residues were removed. V3J clonotypes were defined by identical inferred V gene, J gene, and CDR3 amino acid sequence. The percentage overlap between two repertoires was calculated by dividing the number of shared unique clonotypes by the size of the smaller repertoire. Repertoire richness was assessed with RTK rarefaction, the Chao1 estimator, and Recon v2.1 estimates of unobserved clonotypes. OLGA was used to compute generation probabilities for all TCRbeta clonotypes that the gDNA method yielded from a handful of donors. The table was pulled from immuneACCESS by TCRdb, which kept in-frame rearrangements only. Such tables lose some clones; where checked, under half of the loss comes from unresolved V genes, and the rest has no known cause. Clone size and V and J calls were adopted from that table, with D and trimming inferred from the DNA. The sample profile shows about 580,000 clones; 95% to 98% of them were found once. 0.3% of the sample belongs to the ten largest clones.

Trimming costs V 3 bases and J 4 bases, and their ends lie 13 bases apart. CDR1 and CDR2 are drawn from the germline V gene: MGHRA, YSYEKL. Counted from cysteine to phenylalanine, this CDR3 has 14 amino acids. The sequence is cut down to CDR3 DNA, 42 bases in frame from base 1. Source material: naive CD8+ T cells sorted from blood. What the cell subset or site label conveys for this sample: CD45RA+CCR7+. The V and J genes are TRBV4-1 and TRBJ2-7; the D gene is possibly TRBD2, with 5 bases matching. The sequence came from a man in his thirties or forties in good health. The DNA sequence is given as TGCGCCAGCAGCCACCCCGGCGGGTTTTACGAGCAGTACTTC. It encodes CASSHPGGFYEQYF.